This TCR beta chain was recovered during a study of T cells in Graves' hyperthyroidism and ophthalmopathy. Findings of the study overall: Ophthalmopathy and stable hyperthyroidism were separated by a 13 V-J model.

Absence of ophthalmopathy progression within 18 months defined stable Graves' hyperthyroidism. In patients aged 18 to 65, hyperthyroidism was newly diagnosed, with duration under 2 months. Patients were excluded for uncontrolled infection, other autoimmune disease, pregnancy or lactation. In its sample, this clonotype was seen many times. Its target is not known. V was trimmed by 0 bases and J by 0 bases, leaving 9 bases between them. CDR1 SGHTA and CDR2 FQGNSA come from the germline V gene. The CDR3 runs to 15 residues. The source material, RNA transcripts, was used to amplify TCR beta CDR3 regions. First-round RT-PCR of the TCR CDR3 relied on the HTBI primer set. TCRdb re-called the multiplex PCR reads with MiXCR, one entry per CDR3 protein. Among hundreds of thousands of distinct CDR3 sequences, 15% to 18% were seen once, and the ten largest hold about 7.7%.

Input material: blood. The origin of this receptor is a woman younger than 30 with Graves' hyperthyroidism. The chain combines TRBV7-2 with TRBJ2-7; D remains ambiguous. The CDR3 DNA reads TGTGCCAGCAGCTTAGCGGTGGGGAACTCCTACGAGCAGTACTTC. This encodes CASSLAVGNSYEQYF.